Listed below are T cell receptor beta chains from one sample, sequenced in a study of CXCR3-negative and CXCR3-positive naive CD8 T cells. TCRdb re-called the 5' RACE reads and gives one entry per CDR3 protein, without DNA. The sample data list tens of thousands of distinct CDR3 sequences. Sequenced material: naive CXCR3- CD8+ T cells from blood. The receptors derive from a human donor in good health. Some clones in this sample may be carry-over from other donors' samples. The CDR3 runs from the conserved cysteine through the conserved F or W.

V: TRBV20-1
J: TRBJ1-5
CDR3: CSARVGASNQPQHF

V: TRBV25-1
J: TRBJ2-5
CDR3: CASSETGEGETQYF

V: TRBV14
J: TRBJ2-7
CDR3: CASSQEATYEQYF

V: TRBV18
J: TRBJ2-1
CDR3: CASSPWGQNYNEQFF

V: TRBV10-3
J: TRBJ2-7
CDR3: CAISVSGVDYEQYF

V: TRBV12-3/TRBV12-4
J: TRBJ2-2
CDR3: CASSLGRPGELFF

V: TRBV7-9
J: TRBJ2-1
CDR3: CASSFQGQGYNEQFF

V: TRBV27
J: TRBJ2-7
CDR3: CASSLPGVAAEQYF

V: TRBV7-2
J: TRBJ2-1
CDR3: CASSSRDLYNEQFF

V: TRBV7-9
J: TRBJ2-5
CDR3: CASSPTSGGGQETQYF

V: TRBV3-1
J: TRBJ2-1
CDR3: CASSQASGLSYNEQFF

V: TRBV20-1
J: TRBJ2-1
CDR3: CSARDQGTGDYNEQFF

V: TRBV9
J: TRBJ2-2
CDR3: CASRAGGDTGELFF

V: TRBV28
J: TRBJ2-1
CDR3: CASSLLVWDEQFF

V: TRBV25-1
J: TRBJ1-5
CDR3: CASSGGGVVSNQPQHF

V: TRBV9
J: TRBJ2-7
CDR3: CASSVEWGYEQYF

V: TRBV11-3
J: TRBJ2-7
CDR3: CASSLDPGLTYEQYF

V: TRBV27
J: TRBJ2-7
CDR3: CASSLRDSTYEQYF

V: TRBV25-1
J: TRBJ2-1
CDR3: CASSVRGREGEQFF

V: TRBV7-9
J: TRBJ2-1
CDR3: CASSTPGNEQFF

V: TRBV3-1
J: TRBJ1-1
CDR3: CASSQDSLDRPLEAFF

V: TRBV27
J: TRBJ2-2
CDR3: CASSQILTGELFF

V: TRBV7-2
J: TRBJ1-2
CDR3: CASSLSVQNYGYTF

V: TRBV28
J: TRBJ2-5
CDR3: CASSSILATSGGFETQYF

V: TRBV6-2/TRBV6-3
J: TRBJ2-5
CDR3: CASSYREVGLETQYF

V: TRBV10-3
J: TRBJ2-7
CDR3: CAISEEGIGEQYF

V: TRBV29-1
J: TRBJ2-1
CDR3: CSVEGRSSYNEQFF

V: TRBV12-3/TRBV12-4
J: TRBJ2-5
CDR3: CASQSPGAKETQYF

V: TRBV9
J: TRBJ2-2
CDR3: CASSVAPGTSAITGELFF

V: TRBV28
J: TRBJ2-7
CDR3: CASSLATSGRTEQYF

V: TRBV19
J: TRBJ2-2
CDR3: CASTRGRTGLEGTPGELFF

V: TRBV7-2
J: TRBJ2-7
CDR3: CASSLAPGTYEQYF

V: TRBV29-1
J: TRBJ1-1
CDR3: CSVEGGLNAEAFF